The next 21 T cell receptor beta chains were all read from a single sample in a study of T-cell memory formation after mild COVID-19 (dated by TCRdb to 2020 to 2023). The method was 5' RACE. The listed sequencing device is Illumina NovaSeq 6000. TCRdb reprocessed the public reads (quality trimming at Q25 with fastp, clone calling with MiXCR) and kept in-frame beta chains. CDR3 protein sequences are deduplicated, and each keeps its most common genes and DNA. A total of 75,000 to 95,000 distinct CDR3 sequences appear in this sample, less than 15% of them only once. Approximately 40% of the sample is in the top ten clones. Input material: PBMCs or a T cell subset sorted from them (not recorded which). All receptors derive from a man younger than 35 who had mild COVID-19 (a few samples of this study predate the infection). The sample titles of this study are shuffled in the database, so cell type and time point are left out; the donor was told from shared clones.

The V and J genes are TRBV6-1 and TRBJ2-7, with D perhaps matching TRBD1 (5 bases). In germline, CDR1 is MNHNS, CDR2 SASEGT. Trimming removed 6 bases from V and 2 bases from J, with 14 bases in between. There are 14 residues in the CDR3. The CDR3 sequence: CASRVVQGTYEQYF. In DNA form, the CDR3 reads TGTGCCAGCAGGGTGGTGCAGGGTACCTACGAGCAGTACTTC.

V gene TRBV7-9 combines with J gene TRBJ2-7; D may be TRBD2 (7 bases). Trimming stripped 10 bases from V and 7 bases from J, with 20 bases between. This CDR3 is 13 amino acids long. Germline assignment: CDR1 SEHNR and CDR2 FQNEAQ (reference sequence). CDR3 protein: CATRRGAREEQYF. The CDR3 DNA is TGTGCCACCCGTCGGGGGGCGCGAGAGGAGCAGTACTTC.

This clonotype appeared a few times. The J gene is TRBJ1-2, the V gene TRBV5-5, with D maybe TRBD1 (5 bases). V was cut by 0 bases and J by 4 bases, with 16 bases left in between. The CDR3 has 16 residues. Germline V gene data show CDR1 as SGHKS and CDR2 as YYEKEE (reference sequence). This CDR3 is CASSLAAGGSGYGYTF. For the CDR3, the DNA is TGTGCCAGCAGCTTGGCCGCCGGGGGGTCGGGCTATGGCTACACCTTC.

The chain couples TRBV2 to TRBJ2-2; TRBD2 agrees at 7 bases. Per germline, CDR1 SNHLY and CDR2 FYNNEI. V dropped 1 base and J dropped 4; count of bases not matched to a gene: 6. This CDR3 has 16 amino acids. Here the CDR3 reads CASSEGRGFGTGELFF. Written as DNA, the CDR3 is TGTGCCAGCAGTGAAGGGCGGGGGTTCGGCACCGGGGAGCTGTTTTTT.

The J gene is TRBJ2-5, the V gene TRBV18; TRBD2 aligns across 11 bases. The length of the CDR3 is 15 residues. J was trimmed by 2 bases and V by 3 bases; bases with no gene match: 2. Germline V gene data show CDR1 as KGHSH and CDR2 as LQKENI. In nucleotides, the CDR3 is TGTGCCAGCTCACCGACTAGCGGGGAACAAGAGACCCAGTACTTC. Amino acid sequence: CASSPTSGEQETQYF.

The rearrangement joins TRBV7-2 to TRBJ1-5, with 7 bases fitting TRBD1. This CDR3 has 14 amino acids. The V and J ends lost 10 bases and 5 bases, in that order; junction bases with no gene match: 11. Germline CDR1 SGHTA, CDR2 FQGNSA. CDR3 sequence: CATSMRQGDQPQHF. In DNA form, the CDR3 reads TGTGCCACCTCGATGAGACAGGGCGATCAGCCCCAGCATTTT.

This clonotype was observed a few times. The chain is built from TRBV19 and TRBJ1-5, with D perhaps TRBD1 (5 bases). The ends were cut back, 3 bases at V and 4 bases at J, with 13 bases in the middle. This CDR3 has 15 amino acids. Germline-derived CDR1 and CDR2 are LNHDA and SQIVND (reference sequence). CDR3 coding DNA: TGTGCCAGTAGTATGGGTAGGGGTAGAAATCAGCCCCAGCATTTT. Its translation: CASSMGRGRNQPQHF.

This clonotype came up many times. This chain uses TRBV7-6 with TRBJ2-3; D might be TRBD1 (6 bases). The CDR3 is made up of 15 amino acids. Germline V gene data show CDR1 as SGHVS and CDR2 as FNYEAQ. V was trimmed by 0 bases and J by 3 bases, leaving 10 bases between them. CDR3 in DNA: TGTGCCAGCAGCTTAGCTGGACAGCGAACAGATACGCAGTATTTT. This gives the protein CASSLAGQRTDTQYF.

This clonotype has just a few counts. The CDR3 here is CASSPWTGSHEQYF. In DNA form, the CDR3 reads TGTGCCAGCAGCCCTTGGACAGGCAGCCACGAGCAGTACTTC. V gene TRBV7-3 combines with J gene TRBJ2-7, with TRBD1 matching over 7 bases. Losses at the gene ends were 5 bases for V and 5 bases for J; bases not matched to a gene: 9. The V gene's germline CDR1 is SGHTA and CDR2 FQGTGA. The CDR3 sequence is 14 residues long.

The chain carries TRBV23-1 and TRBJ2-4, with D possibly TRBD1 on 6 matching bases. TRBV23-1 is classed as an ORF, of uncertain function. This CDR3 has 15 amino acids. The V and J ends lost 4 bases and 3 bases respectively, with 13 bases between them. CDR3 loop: CASSRYRDNKNIQYF. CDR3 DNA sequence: TGCGCCAGCAGTCGATACCGGGACAACAAAAACATTCAGTACTTC.

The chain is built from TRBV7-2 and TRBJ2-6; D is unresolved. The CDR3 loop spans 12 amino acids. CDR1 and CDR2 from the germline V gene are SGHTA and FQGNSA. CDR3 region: CDAEAGANVLTF. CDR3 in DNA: TGTGACGCCGAGGCTGGGGCCAACGTCCTGACTTTC.

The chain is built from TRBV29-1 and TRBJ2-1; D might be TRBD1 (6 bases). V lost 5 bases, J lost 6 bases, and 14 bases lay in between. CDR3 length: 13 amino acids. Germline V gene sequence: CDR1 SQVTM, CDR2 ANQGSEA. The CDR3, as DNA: TGCAGCGTTAGTCTGGGGGCATTCAATGAGCAGTTCTTC. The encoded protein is CSVSLGAFNEQFF.

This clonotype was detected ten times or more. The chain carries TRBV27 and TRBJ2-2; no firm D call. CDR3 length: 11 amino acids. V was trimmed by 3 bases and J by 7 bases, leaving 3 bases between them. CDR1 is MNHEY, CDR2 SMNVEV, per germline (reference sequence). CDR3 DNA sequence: TGTGCCAGCAGTTTTCGCGGGGAGCTGTTTTTT. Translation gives CASSFRGELFF.

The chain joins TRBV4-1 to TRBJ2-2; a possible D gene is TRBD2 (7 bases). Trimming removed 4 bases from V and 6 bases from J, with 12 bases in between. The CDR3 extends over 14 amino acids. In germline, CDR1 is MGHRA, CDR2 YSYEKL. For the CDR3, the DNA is TGCGCCAGCAGCCGGGGGGGCCTCGCCGGGGAGCTGTTTTTT. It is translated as CASSRGGLAGELFF.

The CDR3 DNA reads TGTGCCAGCCGCGGTAGCGGGGGGATAAGCACAGATACGCAGTATTTT. Translated, it gives CASRGSGGISTDTQYF. The chain combines TRBV6-2 or TRBV6-3 with TRBJ2-3; 10 nucleotides agree with TRBD2. V lost 8 bases, J lost 0 bases, and 8 bases stayed unmatched. CDR1 MNHEY and CDR2 SVGEGT come from the germline V gene. This CDR3 region has 16 residues.

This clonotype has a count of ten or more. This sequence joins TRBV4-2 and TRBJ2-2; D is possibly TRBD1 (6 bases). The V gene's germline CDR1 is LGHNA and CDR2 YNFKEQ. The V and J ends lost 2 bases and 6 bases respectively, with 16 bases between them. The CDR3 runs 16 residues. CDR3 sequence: CASSQPGPGEPGELFF. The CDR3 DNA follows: TGTGCCAGCAGCCAACCGGGACCAGGGGAGCCCGGGGAGCTGTTTTTT.

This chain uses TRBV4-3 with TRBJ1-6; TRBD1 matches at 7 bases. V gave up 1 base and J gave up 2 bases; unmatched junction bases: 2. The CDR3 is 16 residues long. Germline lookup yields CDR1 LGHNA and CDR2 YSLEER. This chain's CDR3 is CASSQGGTAYNSPLHF. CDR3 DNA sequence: TGCGCCAGCAGCCAAGGAGGGACAGCCTATAATTCACCCCTCCACTTT.

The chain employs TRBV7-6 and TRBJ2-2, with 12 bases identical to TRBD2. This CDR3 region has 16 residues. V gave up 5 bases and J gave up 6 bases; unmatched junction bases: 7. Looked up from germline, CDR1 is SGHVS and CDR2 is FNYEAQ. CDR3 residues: CASSPLAGGFPGELFF. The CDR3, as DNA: TGTGCCAGCAGCCCACTAGCGGGGGGTTTTCCCGGGGAGCTGTTTTTT. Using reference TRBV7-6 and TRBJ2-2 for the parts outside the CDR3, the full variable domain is GAGVSQSPRYKVTKRGQDVALRCDPISGHVSLYWYRQALGQGPEFLTYFNYEAQQDKSGLPNDRFSAERPEGSISTLTIQRTEQRDSAMYRCASSPLAGGFPGELFFGEGSRLTVL.

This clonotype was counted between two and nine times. CDR3 nucleotides: TGTGCCAGCAGTTACAAGAAGGGGTCCCTCCCCTACAATGAGCAGTTCTTC. It specifies CASSYKKGSLPYNEQFF. This chain joins TRBV6-5 and TRBJ2-1; the D gene is possibly TRBD1 (5 bases). The V gene lost 2 bases and the J gene lost 2 bases, with 16 bases spanning the gap. The CDR3 sequence is 17 residues long. Looked up from germline, CDR1 is MNHEY and CDR2 is SVGAGI.

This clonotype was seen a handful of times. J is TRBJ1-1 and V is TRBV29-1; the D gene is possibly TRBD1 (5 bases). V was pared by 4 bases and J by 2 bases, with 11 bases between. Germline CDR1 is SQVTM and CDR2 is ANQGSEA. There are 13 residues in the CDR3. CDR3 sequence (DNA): TGCAGCGTTGTTCGGGACGGAAACACTGAAGCTTTCTTT. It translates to CSVVRDGNTEAFF.

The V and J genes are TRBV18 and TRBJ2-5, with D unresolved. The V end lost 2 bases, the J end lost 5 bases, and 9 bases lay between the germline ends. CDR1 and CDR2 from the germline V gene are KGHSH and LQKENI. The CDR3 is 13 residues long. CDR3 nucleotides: TGTGCCAGCTCACCATCTTTTACGGAGACCCAGTACTTC. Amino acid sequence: CASSPSFTETQYF.